The 7 T cell receptor beta chains given below trace back to one sample, sequenced in a study of persistence of HIV-infected CD4 T cells. This was the immunoSEQ version 4 assay in survey mode. The repertoire was sequenced with immunoSEQ multiplex PCR; TCRdb's copy has only in-frame clones and lacks some. The table shows more than 45,000 clones, with 75% to 85% occurring only once. No antigens are known for them. The stimulus was lysate of CMV-infected fibroblasts, roughly 10 ug/mL. CD40L/CD69 double-negative CD45RO-high memory CD4+ T cells were collected. The sequencing here drew on CD4+ T cells sorted from PBMCs after roughly 18-hour stimulation, taken from a patient who received antiretroviral therapy. The receptors were sampled from an adult man with HIV who was CMV-seropositive.

This clone was counted only a few times. The rearrangement joins TRBV28 to TRBJ1-5; the match to TRBD1 covers 8 bases. Germline CDR1 MDHEN, CDR2 SYDVKM. The CDR3 sequence is 15 residues long. V was pared by 5 bases and J by 3 bases, with 6 bases of the junction left unmatched. CDR3 nucleotide sequence: TGTGCCAGCAGTACCCGGGACAGGAACAATCAGCCCCAGCATTTT. Amino acid sequence: CASSTRDRNNQPQHF.

This CDR3 is CASSPQRVEQFF. DNA of the CDR3: TGTGCCAGCAGCCCTCAGCGGGTCGAGCAGTTCTTC. The chain links TRBV7-2 to TRBJ2-1; D is perhaps TRBD2 (6 bases). The V end lost 5 bases, the J end lost 10 bases, and 12 bases lay between the germline ends. The CDR3 has 12 residues. The germline gives CDR1 SGHTA, CDR2 FQGNSA. Using reference TRBV7-2 and TRBJ2-1 for the parts outside the CDR3, the full variable domain is GAGVSQSPSNKVTEKGKDVELRCDPISGHTALYWYRQSLGQGLEFLIYFQGNSAPDKSGLPSDRFSAERTGGSVSTLTIQRTQQEDSAVYLCASSPQRVEQFFGPGTRLTVL.

This clone has a single count. The gene calls are TRBV5-1 and TRBJ1-1, with 8 bases aligning to TRBD1. J lost 0 bases, V lost 0 bases, and 7 bases had no gene match. CDR1 SGHRS and CDR2 YFSETQ come from the germline V gene. CDR3 length equals 17 residues. The CDR3 sequence: CASSLGQGIVMNTEAFF. The CDR3 DNA is TGCGCCAGCAGCTTGGGACAGGGGATTGTAATGAACACTGAAGCTTTCTTT.

This clone was observed a handful of times. This chain joins TRBV7-2 and TRBJ2-7; 10 bases map to TRBD2. J lost 7 bases, V lost 2 bases, and 14 bases had no gene match. CDR3 size: 17 residues. Germline CDR1 reads SGHTA; CDR2 reads FQGNSA. The CDR3 DNA reads as TGTGCCAGCAGCTTAACCGCTTTTATAGCGGGAGGAGGGGAGCAGTACTTC. Translated, it gives CASSLTAFIAGGGEQYF.

DNA of the CDR3: TGTGCCAGCAGCTTACTCGGAGGGCACATTCAGTACTTC. Translation gives CASSLLGGHIQYF. The rearrangement uses TRBV11-3 and TRBJ2-4; weak D call: TRBD2 (6 bases). Germline V gene lookup returns CDR1 SGHNT and CDR2 YENEEA. The length of the CDR3 is 13 residues. V was trimmed by 2 bases and J by 8 bases, leaving 10 bases between them.

This sequence joins TRBV7-2 and TRBJ1-4; perhaps TRBD1 as D (5 bases). The germline V and J ends were trimmed by 3 bases and 4 bases, with 12 bases remaining between them. Looked up from germline, CDR1 is SGHTA and CDR2 is FQGNSA. CDR3 length: 15 amino acids. The CDR3 loop reads CASSFGRQGNEKLFF. In nucleotides, the CDR3 is TGTGCCAGCAGCTTCGGACGTCAGGGTAATGAAAAACTGTTTTTT.

CDR3 residues: CASSLGDRGLRETQYF. CDR3 sequence (DNA): TGTGCCAGCAGCTTAGGGGACAGGGGGCTACGGGAGACCCAGTACTTC. The chain recombines TRBV7-9 with TRBJ2-5; 12 bases map to TRBD1. With V trimmed by 1 base and J by 5 bases, 5 bases remained unmatched. Germline CDR1 and CDR2: SEHNR and FQNEAQ (reference sequence). This CDR3 comprises 16 residues.